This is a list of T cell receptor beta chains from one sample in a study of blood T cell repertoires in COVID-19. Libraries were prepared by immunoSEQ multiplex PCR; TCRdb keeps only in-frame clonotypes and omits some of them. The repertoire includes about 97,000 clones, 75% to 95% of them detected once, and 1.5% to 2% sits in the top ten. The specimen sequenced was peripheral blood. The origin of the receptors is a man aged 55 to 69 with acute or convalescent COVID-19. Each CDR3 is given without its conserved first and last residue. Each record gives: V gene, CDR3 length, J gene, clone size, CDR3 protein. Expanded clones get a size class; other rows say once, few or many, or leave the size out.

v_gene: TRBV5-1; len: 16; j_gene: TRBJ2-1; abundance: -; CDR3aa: ASSLRFLGQGDGDEQF
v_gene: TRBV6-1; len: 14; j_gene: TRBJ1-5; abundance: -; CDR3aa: ASSEIGTGRNQPQH
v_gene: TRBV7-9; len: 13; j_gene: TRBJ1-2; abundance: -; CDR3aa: ASSLGQGDTYGYT
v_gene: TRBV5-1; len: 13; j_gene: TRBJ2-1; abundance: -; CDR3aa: ASSPNGETYNEQF
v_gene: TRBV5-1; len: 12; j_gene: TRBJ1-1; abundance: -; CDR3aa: ASSGQGAGTEAF
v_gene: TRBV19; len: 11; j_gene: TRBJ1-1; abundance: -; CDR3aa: ASAGGMNTEAF
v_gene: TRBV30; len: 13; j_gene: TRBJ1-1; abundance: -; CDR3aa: AWSYHAGEYTEAF
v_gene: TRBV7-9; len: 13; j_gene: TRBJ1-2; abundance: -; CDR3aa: ASSSPRGKGYGYT
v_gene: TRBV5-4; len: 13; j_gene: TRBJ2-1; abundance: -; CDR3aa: ASSLSSGGYNEQF
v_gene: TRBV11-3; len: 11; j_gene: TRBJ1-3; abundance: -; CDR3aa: ASSLEYGNTIY
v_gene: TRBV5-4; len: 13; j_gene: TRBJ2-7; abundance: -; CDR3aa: ASSRNSGGVGEQY
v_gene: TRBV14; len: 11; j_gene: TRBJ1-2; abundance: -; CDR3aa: ASSPGISYGYT
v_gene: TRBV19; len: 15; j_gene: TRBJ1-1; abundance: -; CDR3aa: ASTPGQGAGSYTEAF
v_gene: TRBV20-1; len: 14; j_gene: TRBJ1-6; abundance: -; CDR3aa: SAIEVGGTYNSPLH
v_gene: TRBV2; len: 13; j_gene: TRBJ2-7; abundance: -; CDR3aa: ASSEAGYRLYEQY
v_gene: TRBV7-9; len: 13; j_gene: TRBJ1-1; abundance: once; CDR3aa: ASDSSGGWNTEAF
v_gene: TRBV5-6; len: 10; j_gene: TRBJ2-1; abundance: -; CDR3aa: ASTQGSQSQF
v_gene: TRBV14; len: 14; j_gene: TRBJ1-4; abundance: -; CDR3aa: ASRPNFGGEVGKLF
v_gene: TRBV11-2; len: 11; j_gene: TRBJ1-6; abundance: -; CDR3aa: ASSRTGNSPLH
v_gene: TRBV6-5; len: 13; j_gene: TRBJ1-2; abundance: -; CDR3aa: ASRTGQRANYGYT
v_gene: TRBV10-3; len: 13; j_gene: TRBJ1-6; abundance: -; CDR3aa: AISKKTGPNSPLH
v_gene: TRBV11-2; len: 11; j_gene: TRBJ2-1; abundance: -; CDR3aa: ASSTATRSEQF
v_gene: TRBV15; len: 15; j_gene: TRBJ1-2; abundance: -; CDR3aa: ATSRDWEGGVGYGYT
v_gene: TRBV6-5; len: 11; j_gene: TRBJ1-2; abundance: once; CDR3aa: ASRPDGNYGYT
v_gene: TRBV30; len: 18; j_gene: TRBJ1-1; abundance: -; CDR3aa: AWSARSTGVITRLNTEAF
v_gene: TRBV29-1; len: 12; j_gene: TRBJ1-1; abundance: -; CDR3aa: SVGSGPRSTEAF
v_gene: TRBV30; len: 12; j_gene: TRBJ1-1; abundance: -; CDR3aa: AWSRGARGTEAF
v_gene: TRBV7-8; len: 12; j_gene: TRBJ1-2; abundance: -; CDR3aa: ASSWIQGAEGYT
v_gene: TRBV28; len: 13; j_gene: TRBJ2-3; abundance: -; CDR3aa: ASSINGLDTDTQY
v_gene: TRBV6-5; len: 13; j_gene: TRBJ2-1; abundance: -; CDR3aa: ASSTSGGARYEQF
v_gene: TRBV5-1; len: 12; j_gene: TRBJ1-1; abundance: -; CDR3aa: ASSLGQAIPEAF
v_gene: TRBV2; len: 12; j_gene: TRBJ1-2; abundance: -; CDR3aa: ASKNRDTNYGYT
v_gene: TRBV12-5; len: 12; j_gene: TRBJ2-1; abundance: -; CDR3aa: ASFRTSGIHEQF
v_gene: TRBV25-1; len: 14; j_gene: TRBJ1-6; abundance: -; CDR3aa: ASSEGRGSFNSPLH
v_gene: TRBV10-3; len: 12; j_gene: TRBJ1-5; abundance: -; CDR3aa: AISEQGLGQPQH
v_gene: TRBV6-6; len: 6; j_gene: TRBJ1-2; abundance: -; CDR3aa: ASGEGT
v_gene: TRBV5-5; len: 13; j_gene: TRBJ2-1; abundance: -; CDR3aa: ASSSLAGGPNEQF
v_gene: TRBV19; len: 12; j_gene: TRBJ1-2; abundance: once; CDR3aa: ASSIATGVYGYT
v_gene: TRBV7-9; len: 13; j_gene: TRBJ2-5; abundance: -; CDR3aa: ASSSSRLAEETQY